The 24 T cell receptor beta chains reported below all come from one sample, sequenced in a study of T cell clonality in common variable immunodeficiency. Study results and caveats: Fewer deletions and N-nucleotide insertions were reportedly seen in common variable immunodeficiency TCR beta sequences.

Only in-frame clones appear in the TCRdb table, and some are missing; sequencing was by immunoSEQ multiplex PCR. The repertoire consists of about 28,000 clones, none detected only once. Their antigens remain unidentified. The specimen sequenced was peripheral blood mononuclear cells. These receptors were taken from a human donor with common variable immunodeficiency.

Note on this clone: The CDR3 end falls 3 residues outside the read, so it is completed with the germline J gene. V gene TRBV18 combines with J gene TRBJ1-6; D remains ambiguous. V was trimmed by 2 bases and J by 8 bases, leaving 4 bases between them. CDR1 is KGHSH and CDR2 is LQKENI in the germline V gene. CDR3 size: 12 residues. The DNA read from the CDR3 is TGTGCCAGCTCACCAGCGGATTCACCC. It yields the protein CASSPADSP. The whole CDR3 protein reads CASSPADSPLHF. The full variable domain, its missing parts supplied by reference TRBV18 and TRBJ1-6, is NAGVMQNPRHLVRRRGQEARLRCSPMKGHSHVYWYRQLPEEGLKFMVYLQKENIIDESGMPKERFSAEFPKEGPSILRIQQVVRGDSAAYFCASSPADSPLHFGNGTRLTVT.

The table lists this clone with a few counts. The CDR3 goes on 3 residues after the read ends, and that part is filled in from the germline J gene. V is TRBV18 and J is TRBJ2-7, with 7 bases identical to TRBD2. V dropped 3 bases and J dropped 4; count of bases not matched to a gene: 9. Germline loops: CDR1 KGHSH, CDR2 LQKENI. This CDR3 region has 15 residues. The CDR3 sequence: CASSPGLGLGYEQYF. Incomplete CDR3 DNA: TGTGCCAGCTCACCCGGACTAGGTTTGGGTTACGAG.

This clone was counted many times. The read comes to an end 3 residues before the CDR3 does, leaving the germline J gene to fill in the end. The same CDR3 also results from other DNA sequences found in this sample. The chain combines TRBV5-1 with TRBJ2-5, with 10 bases aligning to TRBD2. CDR1 and CDR2 (germline): SGHRS, YFSETQ. The V and J ends lost 3 bases and 5 bases, in that order; junction bases with no gene match: 1. The CDR3 runs to 13 residues. CDR3 amino acids: CASSSGLAETQYF. CDR3 bases read: TGCGCCAGCAGCTCGGGACTAGCGGAGACC.

This clone was recorded at least ten times. The read gets to within 3 residues of the CDR3 end, and the germline J gene fills in the rest. The genes are TRBV3-1 (or the pseudogene TRBV3-2) and TRBJ1-1; D is undetermined. Germline CDR1 is LGHDT and CDR2 is YNNKEL (reference sequence). Trimming took off 3 bases at V and 4 bases at J, with 6 bases between the two ends. The length of the CDR3 is 12 residues. CDR3: CASSHLLTEAFF. CDR3 DNA, as far as it was read: TGTGCCAGCAGCCACTTACTCACTGAA.

In the case of this clone: The observed sequence ends 3 residues before the CDR3 terminus, with the missing tail filled in from the germline J gene. The rearrangement links TRBV7-9 to TRBJ2-1, with 7 bases lining up with TRBD1. The J segment lost 3 bases and the V segment lost 5 bases, leaving 7 bases of the junction unmatched. This CDR3 contains 15 residues. CDR1 is SEHNR, CDR2 FQNEAQ, per germline (reference sequence). This CDR3 is CASSPGTALYNEQFF. The CDR3 bases that were read are TGTGCCAGCAGCCCCGGGACAGCTCTCTACAATGAG.

The covered CDR3 bases are TGTGCCAGTAGTACCCGGACAGGGAATAGAGCTGAA. Translating it yields CASSTRTGNRAE. From start to end, the CDR3 is CASSTRTGNRAEAFF. The chain joins TRBV19 to TRBJ1-1, with 8 bases lining up with TRBD1. The CDR3 end falls 3 residues outside the read, so it is completed with the germline J gene. Unmatched junction bases numbered 10, after V lost 4 bases and J lost 6 bases. In germline, CDR1 is LNHDA, CDR2 SQIVND (reference sequence). The CDR3 has 15 residues.

With regard to this clone: The read is 3 residues too short to cover the CDR3 end, so that end is filled in from the germline J gene. The genes are TRBV19 and TRBJ1-2, with D tentatively TRBD1 (5 bases). Germline V CDR1 and CDR2: LNHDA, SQIVND (reference sequence). V was clipped by 6 bases and J by 7 bases, with 18 bases between them. This CDR3 has 14 residues. The covered CDR3 bases are TGTGCCAGTAGCGCCATCGGGGGGAGCGGTGGC. Protein product: CASSAIGGSGG. The full CDR3 protein is CASSAIGGSGGYTF.

The sample holds a few counts of this clone. From the germline J gene comes the end of the CDR3, since the read stops 3 residues before it. The rearrangement uses TRBV7-3 and TRBJ2-3; 9 nucleotides align to TRBD2. Germline CDR1 is SGHTA and CDR2 is FQGTGA. V dropped 5 bases and J dropped 0; count of bases not matched to a gene: 9. The CDR3 is 17 amino acids. The sequenced part of the CDR3 DNA is TGTGCCAGCAGCCCATGGGGTAGCGGGGGTAGCACAGATACG. It specifies CASSPWGSGGSTDT. The full CDR3 sequence reads CASSPWGSGGSTDTQYF.

This clone was seen many times. The chain's CDR3 is CASSANLGGYGYTF. The covered CDR3 bases are TGTGCCAGCAGCGCGAACCTCGGGGGGTATGGC. This sequence joins TRBV5-6 and TRBJ1-2, with a tentative D call TRBD1 (5 bases). The DNA ends 3 residues before the CDR3 does, and the rest of the CDR3 is filled in from the germline J gene. The CDR3 spans 14 residues. CDR1 and CDR2 from the germline V gene are SGHDT and YYEEEE. Trimming stripped 4 bases from V and 5 bases from J, with 15 bases between.

With respect to this clone: The read comes to an end 3 residues before the CDR3 does, leaving the germline J gene to fill in the end. The V gene is TRBV6-4, the J gene TRBJ2-1, with D uncertain. Germline-derived CDR1 and CDR2 are MRHNA and SNTAGT. The CDR3 is made up of 16 amino acids. V lost 6 bases to trimming and J lost 0 bases, with 15 bases between them. CDR3 DNA (partial): TGTGCCAGCAGCTCGACACCGGCCCCCTCCTACAATGAG. Encoded protein: CASSSTPAPSYNE. The entire CDR3 protein reads CASSSTPAPSYNEQFF.

On this clone: The read terminates 3 residues ahead of where the CDR3 ends, so the germline J gene completes it. The genes are TRBV19 and TRBJ2-7, with D possibly being TRBD1 (6 bases). Germline assignment: CDR1 LNHDA and CDR2 SQIVND (reference sequence). This CDR3 spans 12 amino acids. Trimming stripped 6 bases from V and 6 bases from J, with 12 bases between. The sequenced part of the CDR3 DNA is TGTGCCAGTAGCCCAGGGGCCGGCGAG. Protein: CASSPGAGE. The CDR3 in full is CASSPGAGEQYF.

This clone was picked up a small number of times. CDR3 DNA, as far as it was read: TGTGCCAGCAGCTTAGGGGGGGGAGGGCCC. Its translation: CASSLGGGGP. From start to end, the CDR3 is CASSLGGGGPQHF. This chain joins TRBV7-9 and TRBJ1-5, with D maybe TRBD1 (5 bases). The read gets to within 3 residues of the CDR3 end, and the germline J gene fills in the rest. The CDR3 totals 13 residues. Per the germline V gene, CDR1 is SEHNR and CDR2 is FQNEAQ (reference sequence). V was shortened by 1 base and J by 9 bases, with 10 bases between the two germline ends.

This clone showed up just a few times. The CDR3 end is not reached by the read, which stops 3 residues before it; the germline J gene fills it in. V is TRBV19 and J is TRBJ2-5; 7 bases are a match to TRBD1. The germline V gene encodes CDR1 LNHDA and CDR2 SQIVND (reference sequence). The junction had 8 bases not matched to a gene; V was cut back by 2 bases and J by 2 bases. The CDR3 sequence is 16 residues long. The CDR3 loop reads CASSISPRQGQETQYF. The covered CDR3 bases are TGTGCCAGTAGTATATCTCCCCGACAGGGACAAGAGACC.

This clone was counted ten times or more. The DNA ends 3 residues before the CDR3 does, and the rest of the CDR3 is filled in from the germline J gene. The chain is built from TRBV5-1 and TRBJ2-1; 9 nucleotides agree with TRBD1. This CDR3 has 17 residues. With 4 bases clipped from V and 7 bases from J, the junction kept 15 bases outside the gene matches. The V gene's germline CDR1 is SGHRS and CDR2 YFSETQ. This chain's CDR3 is CASSPGQGTVYRNEQFF. The sequenced part of the CDR3 DNA is TGCGCCAGCAGCCCCGGACAGGGGACCGTCTATAGGAATGAG.

This clone was observed at least ten times. The read ends 3 residues early relative to the CDR3; the germline J gene fills the gap. The genes are TRBV3-1 (or the pseudogene TRBV3-2) and TRBJ2-1; possibly TRBD2 for D (9 bases). Trimming pared 5 bases from V and 8 bases from J, leaving 22 bases between. The CDR3 loop spans 16 amino acids. Germline CDR1 LGHDT, CDR2 YNNKEL (reference sequence). The CDR3 here is CASSSQGAGGPHEQFF. The covered CDR3 bases are TGTGCCAGCAGCTCCCAGGGGGCGGGGGGGCCTCATGAG.

In regard to this clone: The missing CDR3 end, 3 residues past where the read stops, is filled in from the germline J gene. The genes are TRBV5-6 and TRBJ2-7, with D perhaps TRBD1 (6 bases). V was shortened by 4 bases and J by 1 base, with 12 bases between the two germline ends. From germline, CDR1 is SGHDT and CDR2 YYEEEE. The CDR3 loop spans 14 amino acids. CDR3 in amino acids: CASSPWTDSYEQYF. The CDR3 bases that were read are TGTGCCAGCAGCCCCTGGACAGATTCCTACGAG.

As to this clone: The sequenced fragment ends 3 residues before the CDR3 boundary, so the rest is inferred from the germline J gene. The chain combines TRBV5-5 with TRBJ2-1; tentative D call: TRBD2 (6 bases). This CDR3 has 13 amino acids. V was pared by 0 bases and J by 9 bases, with 10 bases between. Germline CDR1 SGHKS, CDR2 YYEKEE (reference sequence). The part of the CDR3 DNA that was read is TGTGCCAGCAGCTTGGGTCTAGCGTCTGAG. Translating gives CASSLGLASE. The entire CDR3 reads CASSLGLASEQFF.

This clone was counted many times. The read stops 3 residues short of the end of the CDR3; the missing end is completed from the germline J gene. The V and J genes are TRBV18 and TRBJ1-1; 8 bases are shared with TRBD1. The germline V gene encodes CDR1 KGHSH and CDR2 LQKENI. The CDR3 loop spans 14 amino acids. Unmatched junction bases numbered 5, after V lost 7 bases and J lost 1 base. This CDR3 is CASFETGANTEAFF. The DNA read from the CDR3 is TGTGCCAGCTTCGAGACAGGGGCGAACACTGAA.

In its sample, this clone was seen many times. The CDR3 goes on 3 residues after the read ends, and that part is filled in from the germline J gene. The chain joins TRBV20-1 to TRBJ1-6; no reliable D call. The V gene lost 0 bases and the J gene lost 10 bases, with 19 bases spanning the gap. CDR3 length: 16 residues. Per the germline V gene, CDR1 is DFQATT and CDR2 is SNEGSKA (reference sequence). The CDR3 sequence is CSARDVSTQARSPLHF. Partial CDR3 DNA: TGCAGTGCTAGAGATGTGTCTACCCAGGCGCGATCACCC.

This clone has a handful of counts. The read gets to within 3 residues of the CDR3 end, and the germline J gene fills in the rest. The chain joins TRBV19 to TRBJ2-5; 8 bases map to TRBD2. The CDR3 length is 13 residues. V was clipped by 6 bases and J by 5 bases; unmatched bases: 5. Germline values: CDR1 LNHDA, CDR2 SQIVND (reference sequence). The CDR3 loop reads CASSGGVRETQYF. The CDR3 DNA, read in part, is TGTGCCAGTAGCGGGGGGGTACGGGAGACC.

This clone has just a few counts. Read sequence stops 3 residues before the CDR3 end, and the germline J gene provides the missing end. The chain combines TRBV7-2 with TRBJ2-7, with TRBD2 matching over 10 bases. The CDR3 extends over 15 amino acids. With 4 bases clipped from V and 1 base from J, the junction kept 4 bases outside the gene matches. CDR1 SGHTA and CDR2 FQGNSA come from the germline V gene. Partial CDR3 DNA: TGTGCCAGCAGCTCGCTAGCGGGGGAGTCCTACGAG. Amino acid sequence: CASSSLAGESYE. From start to end, the CDR3 is CASSSLAGESYEQYF.

This clone was detected only a few times. The sequenced fragment ends 3 residues before the CDR3 boundary, so the rest is inferred from the germline J gene. V and J are TRBV7-3 and TRBJ2-5, with 9 positions matching TRBD2. Germline V gene lookup returns CDR1 SGHTA and CDR2 FQGTGA. The CDR3 loop spans 15 amino acids. Trimming took 2 bases from V and 5 from J; bases not matched to a gene: 6. The covered CDR3 bases are TGTGCCAGCAGCTTAGAGGGACTAGCATTTGAGACC. Translation: CASSLEGLAFET. The full CDR3 protein reads CASSLEGLAFETQYF.

This clone was observed a few times. CDR3 DNA, as far as it was read: TGCGCCAGCAGCCCGAGCCTTTTACTCACCGGGGAG. Translated: CASSPSLLLTGE. The CDR3, in full, reads CASSPSLLLTGELFF. The chain is built from TRBV5-1 and TRBJ2-2; the D is unclear. The read ends 3 residues early relative to the CDR3; the germline J gene fills the gap. The length of the CDR3 is 15 residues. The ends were cut back, 4 bases at V and 4 bases at J, with 14 bases in the middle. Germline V gene lookup returns CDR1 SGHRS and CDR2 YFSETQ. The entire variable domain, with the rest obtained from reference TRBV5-1 and TRBJ2-2, is as follows: KAGVTQTPRYLIKTRGQQVTLSCSPISGHRSVSWYQQTPGQGLQFLFEYFSETQRNKGNFPGRFSGRQFSNSRSEMNVSTLELGDSALYLCASSPSLLLTGELFFGEGSRLTVL.

Concerning this clone itself: The sequence runs out 3 residues before the end of the CDR3; the remainder is reconstructed from the germline J gene. The chain has TRBV5-1 and TRBJ2-1; D is undetermined. The ends were cut back, 0 bases at V and 6 bases at J, with 13 bases in the middle. This CDR3 comprises 15 residues. Germline V gene data show CDR1 as SGHRS and CDR2 as YFSETQ. Incomplete CDR3 DNA: TGCGCCAGCAGCTTGGGGCAGGCCCCTGGCAATGAG. Translated, it gives CASSLGQAPGNE. The full CDR3 is CASSLGQAPGNEQFF.